This T cell receptor beta chain was obtained from a study of blood T cell repertoires in COVID-19. Study information: Sources were T cells, B-cell-depleted T cells, or PBMCs; the material itself was cDNA or gDNA.

Recovered Cohort 3 donors showed two negative PCRs, clearance, or symptom resolution. A single count supports this clone. There are 14 residues in the CDR3. The V and J ends lost 5 bases and 0 bases respectively, with 10 bases between them. CDR1 and CDR2 from the germline V gene are MNHEY and SVGAGI. The repertoire was sequenced with immunoSEQ multiplex PCR; TCRdb's copy has only in-frame clones and lacks some. The sample contains roughly 280,000 clones, about 88% of which appear only once. The sequence derives from a woman aged 50 to 60 who had recovered from COVID-19. Material: PBMCs or T cells enriched from blood (not recorded which). The V gene is TRBV6-5, the J gene TRBJ1-1, with unresolved D. CDR3 amino acids: CASSLSGVNTEAFF. The DNA for the CDR3 is TGTGCCAGCAGTCTGAGCGGGGTGAACACTGAAGCTTTCTTT.